The rows below give T cell receptor beta chains drawn from one sample of a study of blood T cell repertoires in COVID-19. The table came from immunoSEQ multiplex PCR; TCRdb's copy has only in-frame clones and leaves some out. The sample lists tens of thousands of clones, 70% to 75% occurring once. Sequenced material: peripheral blood. The receptor set was obtained from a woman in her 70s with acute or convalescent COVID-19. The conserved cysteine and the conserved F or W are not part of the CDR3 here.

j_call v_call cdr3_aa
TRBJ1-4 TRBV28 ASRLTGGEEKLF
TRBJ2-1 TRBV4-1 ASSQVGTGDNEQF
TRBJ1-2 TRBV28 ASSSGVRDRGQGYT
TRBJ1-2 TRBV6-5 ASSWRDNYGYT
TRBJ2-1 TRBV7-9 ASSRTGTVNEQF
TRBJ1-1 TRBV30 AWRPRGGNTEAF
TRBJ1-5 TRBV12-1 ASSFIDQPQH
TRBJ1-2 TRBV7-4 ASSLAASYGYT
TRBJ1-2 TRBV19 ASSAKTGQGVNGYT
TRBJ2-7 TRBV21-1 ATSRQRSYEQY
TRBJ1-4 TRBV21-1 ASSKAKTGDEKLF
TRBJ1-1 TRBV6-5 ASRPRGQRTEAF
TRBJ1-5 TRBV2 ASKREGNQPQH
TRBJ1-5 TRBV5-5 ASSLEQAGQPQH
TRBJ1-2 TRBV2 ASSGRQGLGGYT
TRBJ1-1 TRBV6-1 ASSESGTGVTEAF